This T cell receptor beta chain was captured in a study of blood T cell repertoires in COVID-19 (dated by TCRdb to about 2020). Notes on the research overall: The collaborator samples originated in the United States, Italy and Spain and spanned the acute and convalescent phases of COVID-19. Sample metadata almost always included a de-identified subject ID, COVID-19 status, age in years and sex. The prospective study material was composed of cDNA or gDNA derived from T cells, B-cell-depleted T cells, or PBMCs. The repertoires were released in a freely available public database meant as a resource for research on the immune response to SARS-CoV-2. Where available, HLA class I and class II types were taken from metadata supplied by the sample provider and were not determined by assay-based typing. The samples were drawn from the first 160 participants of the ongoing ImmuneRACE study and from 1,254 subjects provided by 6 global collaborators. Deeply sampled blood TCRbeta repertoires from subjects exposed to, actively infected with, or recovered from COVID-19 were included in the dataset. The paper's findings and limits, for the study overall: The amount of clinical and demographic metadata varied by source and participant and was provided uncurated.

Collaborating institutions collected whole blood in K2EDTA tubes following their own protocols. For TCRbeta analysis, collaborators shipped samples in one of three forms: frozen whole blood, isolated PBMCs, or DNA extracted from either of those sample types. V loses 4 bases, J loses 9 bases, and the germline ends lie 19 bases apart. As encoded in the germline V gene, CDR1 is SGHAT while CDR2 is FQNNGV. The CDR3, cysteine through phenylalanine, is 14 amino acids long. The retained sequence is limited to the CDR3, 42 bases, with the frame set at the first base. The immunoSEQ Assay, a bias-controlled multiplex PCR, was used to amplify TCRbeta CDR3 regions from genomic DNA. The authors processed their data as follows. Within the assay, amplification of reference gene primers was used to estimate how many nucleated cells each sample contained. To quantify the absolute abundance of each unique TCRbeta CDR3 rearrangement, sequence reads were collapsed and filtered. For each sample, productive Simpson clonality was calculated as the square root of Simpson's diversity index across productive rearrangements. As stored in TCRdb, this immuneACCESS dataset retains in-frame rearrangements with V and J assigned. A fraction of the clones does not appear; measured against another copy, unresolved V genes explain less than half of the discrepancy, and the remainder lacks a known reason. V, J and clone size were drawn from that table, and D and trimming were deduced from the DNA. Present in this sample are about 26,000 clones, around 90% of which were seen just once. The biggest ten clones account for 11% of the sample.

About this clone: Its binding antigen is unknown. Base-call qualities are not available, and no considerably larger clone is one nucleotide away.

The receptor comes from a man in his 70s with acute or convalescent COVID-19. The sample taken for sequencing was peripheral blood. The rearranged segments are TRBV11-2 and TRBJ2-7; the D gene is possibly TRBD1, with 6 bases matching. The bases are TGTGCCAGCAGCTACACAACAAGGGACATCGGGCAGTACTTC. Protein translation: CASSYTTRDIGQYF. Full variable domain (CDR3 extended with the reference TRBV11-2 and TRBJ2-7 proteins): EAGVAQSPRYKIIEKRQSVAFWCNPISGHATLYWYQQILGQGPKLLIQFQNNGVVDDSQLPKDRFSAERLKGVDSTLKIQPAKLEDSAVYLCASSYTTRDIGQYFGPGTRLTVT.